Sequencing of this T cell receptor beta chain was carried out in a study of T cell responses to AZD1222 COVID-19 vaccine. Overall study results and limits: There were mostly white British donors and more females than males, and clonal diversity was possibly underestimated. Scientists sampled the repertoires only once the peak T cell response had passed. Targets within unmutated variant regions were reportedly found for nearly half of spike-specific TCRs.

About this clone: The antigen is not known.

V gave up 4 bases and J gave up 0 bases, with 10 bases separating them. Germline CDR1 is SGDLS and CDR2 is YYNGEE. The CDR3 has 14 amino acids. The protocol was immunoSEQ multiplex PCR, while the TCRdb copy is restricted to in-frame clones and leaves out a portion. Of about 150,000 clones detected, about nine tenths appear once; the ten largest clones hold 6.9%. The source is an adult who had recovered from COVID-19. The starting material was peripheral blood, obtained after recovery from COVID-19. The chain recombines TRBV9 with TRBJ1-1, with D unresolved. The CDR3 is CASSPSGVNTEAFF. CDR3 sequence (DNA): TGTGCCAGCAGCCCCTCTGGGGTGAACACTGAAGCTTTCTTT.